The TCR beta chain described here comes from a study of shared clonotypes between healthy human individuals. At the level of the study: For every donor, three CD4 naive, three CD4 memory, two CD8 naive and one CD8 memory plates were used.

A CD45RA-negative memory subset and a CD45RA+ naive subset were separated from the CD4+ cells. Germline CDR1 reads WNHNN; CDR2 reads SYGVQD (reference sequence). V was pared by 3 bases and J by 5 bases, with 14 bases between. The CDR3 totals 15 residues. Only in-frame clones appear in the TCRdb table, and some are missing; sequencing was by immunoSEQ multiplex PCR. The table records a few million clones, around 90% of them present only once. The specimen sequenced was naive CD4+ T cells from PBMCs. Subset: CD45RA+ positively selected. This receptor was taken from a man aged 18 to 29 in good health. Some clones in this sample may be carry-over from other donors' samples. J is TRBJ2-1 and V is TRBV10-1; D is undetermined. CDR3: CASSDLSLGNNEQFF. The CDR3 nucleotides are TGCGCCAGCAGTGACTTAAGTTTGGGAAACAATGAGCAGTTCTTC.